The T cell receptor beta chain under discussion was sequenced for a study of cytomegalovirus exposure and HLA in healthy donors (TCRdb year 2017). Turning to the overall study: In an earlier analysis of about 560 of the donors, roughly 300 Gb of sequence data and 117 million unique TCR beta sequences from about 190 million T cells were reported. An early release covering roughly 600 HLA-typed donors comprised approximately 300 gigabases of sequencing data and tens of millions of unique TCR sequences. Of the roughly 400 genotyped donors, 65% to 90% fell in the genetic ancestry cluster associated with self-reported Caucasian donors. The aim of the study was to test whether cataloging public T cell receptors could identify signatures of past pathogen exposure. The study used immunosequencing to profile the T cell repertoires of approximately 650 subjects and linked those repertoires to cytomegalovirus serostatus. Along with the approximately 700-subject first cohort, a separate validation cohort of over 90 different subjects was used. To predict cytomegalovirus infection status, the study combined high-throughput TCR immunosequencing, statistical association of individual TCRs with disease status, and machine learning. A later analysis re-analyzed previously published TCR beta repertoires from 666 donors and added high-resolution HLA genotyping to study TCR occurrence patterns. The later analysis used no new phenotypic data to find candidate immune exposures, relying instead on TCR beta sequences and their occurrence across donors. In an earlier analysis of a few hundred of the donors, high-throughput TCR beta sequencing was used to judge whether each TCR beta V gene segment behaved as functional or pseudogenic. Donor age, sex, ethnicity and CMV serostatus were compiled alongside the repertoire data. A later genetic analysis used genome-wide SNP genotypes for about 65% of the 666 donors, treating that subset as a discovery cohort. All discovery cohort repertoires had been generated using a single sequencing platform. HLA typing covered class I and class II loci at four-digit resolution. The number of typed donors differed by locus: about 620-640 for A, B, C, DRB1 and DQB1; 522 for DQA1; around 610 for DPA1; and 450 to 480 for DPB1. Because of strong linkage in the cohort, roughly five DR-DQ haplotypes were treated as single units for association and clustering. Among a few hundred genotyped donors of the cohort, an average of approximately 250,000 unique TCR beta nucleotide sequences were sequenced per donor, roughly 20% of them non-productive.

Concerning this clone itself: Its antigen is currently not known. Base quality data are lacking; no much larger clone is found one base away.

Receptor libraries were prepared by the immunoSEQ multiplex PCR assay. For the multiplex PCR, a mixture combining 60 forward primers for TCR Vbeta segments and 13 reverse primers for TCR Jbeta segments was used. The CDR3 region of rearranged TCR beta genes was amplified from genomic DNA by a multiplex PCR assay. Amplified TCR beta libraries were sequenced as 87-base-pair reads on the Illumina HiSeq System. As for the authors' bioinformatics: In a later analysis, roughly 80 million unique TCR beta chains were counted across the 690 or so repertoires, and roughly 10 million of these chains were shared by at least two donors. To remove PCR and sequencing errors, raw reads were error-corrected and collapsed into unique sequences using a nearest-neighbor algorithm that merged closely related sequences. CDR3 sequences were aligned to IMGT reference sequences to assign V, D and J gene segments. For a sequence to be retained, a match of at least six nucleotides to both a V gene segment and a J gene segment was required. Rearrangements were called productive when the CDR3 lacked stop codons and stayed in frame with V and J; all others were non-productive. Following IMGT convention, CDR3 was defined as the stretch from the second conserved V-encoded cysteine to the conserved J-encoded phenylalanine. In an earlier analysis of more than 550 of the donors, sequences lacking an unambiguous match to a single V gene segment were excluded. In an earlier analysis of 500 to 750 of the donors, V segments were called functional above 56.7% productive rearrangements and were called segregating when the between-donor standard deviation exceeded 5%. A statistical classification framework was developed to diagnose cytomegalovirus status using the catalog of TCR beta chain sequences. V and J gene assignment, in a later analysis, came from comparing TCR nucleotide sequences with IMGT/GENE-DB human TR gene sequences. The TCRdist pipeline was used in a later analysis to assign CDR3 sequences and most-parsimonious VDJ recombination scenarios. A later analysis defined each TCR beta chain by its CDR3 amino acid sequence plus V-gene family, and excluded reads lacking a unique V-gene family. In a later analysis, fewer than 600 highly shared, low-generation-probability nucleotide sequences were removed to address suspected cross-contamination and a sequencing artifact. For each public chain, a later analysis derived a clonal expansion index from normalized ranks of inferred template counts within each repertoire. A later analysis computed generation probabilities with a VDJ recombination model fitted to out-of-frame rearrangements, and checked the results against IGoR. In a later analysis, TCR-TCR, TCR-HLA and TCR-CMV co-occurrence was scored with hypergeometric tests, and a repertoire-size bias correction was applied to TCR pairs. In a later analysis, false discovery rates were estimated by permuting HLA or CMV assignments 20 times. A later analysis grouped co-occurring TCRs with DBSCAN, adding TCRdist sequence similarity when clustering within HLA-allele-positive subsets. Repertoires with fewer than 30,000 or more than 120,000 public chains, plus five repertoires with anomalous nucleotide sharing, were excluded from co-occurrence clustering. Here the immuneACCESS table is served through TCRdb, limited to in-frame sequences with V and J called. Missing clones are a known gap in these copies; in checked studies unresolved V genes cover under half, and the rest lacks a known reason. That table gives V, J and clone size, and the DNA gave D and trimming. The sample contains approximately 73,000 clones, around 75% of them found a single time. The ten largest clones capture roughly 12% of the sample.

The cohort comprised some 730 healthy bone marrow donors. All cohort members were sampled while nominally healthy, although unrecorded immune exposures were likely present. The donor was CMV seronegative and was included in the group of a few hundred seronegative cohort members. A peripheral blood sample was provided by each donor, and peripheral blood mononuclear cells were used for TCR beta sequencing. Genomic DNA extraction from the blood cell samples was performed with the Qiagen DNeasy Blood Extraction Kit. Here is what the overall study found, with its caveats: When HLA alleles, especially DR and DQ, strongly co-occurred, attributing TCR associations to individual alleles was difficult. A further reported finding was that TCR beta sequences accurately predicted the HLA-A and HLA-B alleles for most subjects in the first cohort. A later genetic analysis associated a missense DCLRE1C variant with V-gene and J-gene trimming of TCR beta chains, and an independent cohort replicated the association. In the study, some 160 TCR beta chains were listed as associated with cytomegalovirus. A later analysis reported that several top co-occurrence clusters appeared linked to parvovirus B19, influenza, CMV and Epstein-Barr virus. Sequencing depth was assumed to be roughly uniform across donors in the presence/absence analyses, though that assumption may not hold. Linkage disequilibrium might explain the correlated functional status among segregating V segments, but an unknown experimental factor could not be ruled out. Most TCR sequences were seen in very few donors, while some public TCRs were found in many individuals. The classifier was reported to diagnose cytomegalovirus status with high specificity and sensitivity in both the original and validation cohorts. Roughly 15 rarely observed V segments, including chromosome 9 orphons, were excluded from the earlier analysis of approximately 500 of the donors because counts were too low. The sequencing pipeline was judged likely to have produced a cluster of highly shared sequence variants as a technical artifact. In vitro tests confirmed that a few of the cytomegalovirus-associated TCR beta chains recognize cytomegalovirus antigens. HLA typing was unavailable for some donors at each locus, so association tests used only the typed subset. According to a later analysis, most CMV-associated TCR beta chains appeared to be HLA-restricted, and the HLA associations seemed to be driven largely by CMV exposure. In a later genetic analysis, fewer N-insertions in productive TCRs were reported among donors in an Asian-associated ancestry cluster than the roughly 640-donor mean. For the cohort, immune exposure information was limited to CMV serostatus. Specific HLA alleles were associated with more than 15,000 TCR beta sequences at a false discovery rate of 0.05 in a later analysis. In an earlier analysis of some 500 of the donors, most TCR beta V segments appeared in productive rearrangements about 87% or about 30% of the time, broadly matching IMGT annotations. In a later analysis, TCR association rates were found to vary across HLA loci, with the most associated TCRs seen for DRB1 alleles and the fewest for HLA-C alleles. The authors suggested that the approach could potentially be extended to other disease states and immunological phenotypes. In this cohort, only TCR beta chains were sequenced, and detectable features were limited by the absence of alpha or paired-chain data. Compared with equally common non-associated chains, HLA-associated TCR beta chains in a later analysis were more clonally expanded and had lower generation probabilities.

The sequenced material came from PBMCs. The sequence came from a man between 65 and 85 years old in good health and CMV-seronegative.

The CDR3 amino acid sequence is: CASSPQGQGRYEQYF. The DNA sequence is given as TGTGCCAGCAGCCCCCAGGGCCAGGGCCGCTACGAGCAGTACTTC. The chain joins TRBV7-2 to TRBJ2-7; D gene: possibly TRBD1, on 5 matching bases. The CDR3 starts with the cysteine, ends with the phenylalanine, and has 15 residues. This entry keeps only the CDR3 DNA: 45 bases, framed from base 1. V sheds 5 bases and J sheds 3 bases, leaving 17 bases between their ends. Taken from the germline V gene, the CDR1 and CDR2 loops are SGHTA and FQGNSA.